One and the same sample provided the 28 T cell receptor beta chains below, sequenced in a study of breast tumors, draining lymph nodes, adjacent tissues. TCRdb independently ran MiXCR on the multiplex PCR reads; one entry per CDR3 protein. This sample has around 21,000 distinct CDR3 sequences, with roughly two fifths found just once. The specimen was breast tumor tissue. These receptors came from a female donor with breast cancer. Some clones in this sample may be carry-over from other donors' samples.

This chain uses TRBV20-1 with TRBJ1-5, with D perhaps TRBD1 (5 bases). Trimming stripped 4 bases from V and 0 bases from J, with 16 bases between. CDR1 is DFQATT, CDR2 SNEGSKA, per germline (reference sequence). The length of the CDR3 is 16 residues. CDR3 protein: CSANRYDRYSNQPQHF. The CDR3, as DNA: TGCAGTGCTAACCGTTACGACAGATATAGCAATCAGCCCCAGCATTTT.

This clonotype was counted many times. The DNA of the CDR3 is TGTGCCAGCAGCAAGACAGGTCCCAACTACGAGCAGTACTTC. It is translated as CASSKTGPNYEQYF. This rearrangement joins TRBV7-6 to TRBJ2-7; D may be TRBD1 (6 bases). This CDR3 spans 14 amino acids. Trimming shortened V by 5 bases and J by 3 bases, and 14 bases separated the two germline ends. Germline V CDR1 and CDR2: SGHVS, FNYEAQ.

The chain is built from TRBV3-1 and TRBJ2-4; tentatively, D is TRBD1 or TRBD2 (5 bases each). The CDR3 spans 16 residues. Trimming shortened V by 0 bases and J by 4 bases, and 13 bases separated the two germline ends. The germline gives CDR1 LGHDT, CDR2 YNNKEL (reference sequence). CDR3: CASSQEGRARKNIQYF. The CDR3 nucleotides read TGTGCCAGCAGCCAAGAGGGGCGGGCTCGTAAAAACATTCAGTACTTC.

This clonotype was picked up a small number of times. The chain joins TRBV5-1 to TRBJ2-1; possibly TRBD1 for D (5 bases). This CDR3 is 15 amino acids long. V lost 8 bases, J lost 0 bases, and 15 bases lay in between. Looked up from germline, CDR1 is SGHRS and CDR2 is YFSETQ. CDR3 sequence reads: CASFNRPSSYNEQFF. CDR3 sequence (DNA): TGCGCCAGTTTCAACAGGCCCAGCTCCTACAATGAGCAGTTCTTC.

By share, this clonotype ranks as medium-sized. The rearrangement uses TRBV20-1 and TRBJ1-6, with D unclear. CDR3 length equals 17 residues. V was trimmed by 0 bases and J by 4 bases, leaving 16 bases between them. Germline loops: CDR1 DFQATT, CDR2 SNEGSKA (reference sequence). CDR3 in amino acids: CSARDGRQTSYNSPLHF. For the CDR3, the DNA is TGCAGTGCTAGAGATGGCCGGCAGACCAGTTATAATTCACCCCTCCACTTT.

This clonotype has a count of ten or more. The J gene is TRBJ2-7, the V gene TRBV10-2; no firm D call. CDR3 length: 10 amino acids. The germline V gene has CDR1 WSHSY and CDR2 SAAADI. The V end lost 3 bases, the J end lost 3 bases, and 0 bases lay between the germline ends. The CDR3 sequence is CASSDYEQYF. In DNA form, the CDR3 reads TGCGCCAGCAGTGACTACGAGCAGTACTTC.

The rearrangement links TRBV5-4 to TRBJ1-2; D is perhaps TRBD1 (6 bases). Germline-derived CDR1 and CDR2 are SGHNT and YYREEE (reference sequence). The CDR3 length is 14 residues. The V gene lost 4 bases and the J gene lost 3 bases, with 13 bases spanning the gap. This CDR3 is CASSKLDRDYGYTF. The CDR3 region has the DNA TGTGCCAGCAGCAAATTGGACAGAGACTATGGCTACACCTTC.

This clonotype rates as medium-sized. The chain links TRBV7-3 to TRBJ2-6, with a weak D call TRBD2 (6 bases). The V and J ends lost 2 bases and 0 bases respectively, with 14 bases between them. The CDR3 runs to 18 residues. Germline CDR1 is SGHTA and CDR2 is FQGTGA. The CDR3 here is CASSLVASASSGANVLTF. For the CDR3, the DNA is TGTGCCAGCAGCTTAGTGGCTAGCGCCTCCTCTGGGGCCAACGTCCTGACTTTC.

About this clonotype: Given a much more abundant clone one base away, this may be a read error. The chain uses TRBV12-3 or TRBV12-4 and TRBJ2-7; 8 nucleotides match TRBD1. The CDR3 is 15 residues long. With 3 bases clipped from V and 2 bases from J, the junction kept 6 bases outside the gene matches. CDR3 sequence (DNA): TGTGCCAGCAGTTTCGCAGGGGGCTTCACCTACGAGCAGTACTTC. It yields the protein CASSFAGGFTYEQYF.

This clonotype is large (0.1 to 1%) in the sample. The gene calls are TRBV25-1 and TRBJ1-2; 8 bases map to TRBD1. V lost 3 bases and J lost 3; bases outside the gene matches: 3. Looked up from germline, CDR1 is MGHDK and CDR2 is SYGVNS. This CDR3 has 14 amino acids. CDR3 sequence: CASSDRGLYYGYTF. In DNA form, the CDR3 reads TGTGCCAGCAGTGACAGGGGGCTATACTATGGCTACACCTTC.

The sample holds a few counts of this clonotype. The CDR3 sequence: CSARGQGSNTIYF. The CDR3 nucleotides are TGCAGTGCTAGGGGACAGGGTTCAAACACCATATATTTT. The chain couples TRBV20-1 to TRBJ1-3; 9 bases line up with TRBD1. J gave up 6 bases and V 3 bases, and 3 bases lay outside the gene matches. Germline V gives CDR1 DFQATT, CDR2 SNEGSKA (reference sequence). There are 13 residues in the CDR3.

The chain recombines TRBV29-1 with TRBJ2-3; 7 bases agree with TRBD1. The trim removed 4 bases at V and 3 bases at J, leaving 7 bases unmatched. CDR1 and CDR2 from the germline V gene are SQVTM and ANQGSEA. The CDR3 contains 14 residues. The chain's CDR3 is CSVAQGVRTDTQYF. In DNA, the CDR3 is TGCAGCGTTGCCCAGGGGGTCCGTACAGATACGCAGTATTTT.

This clonotype came up many times. V usage is TRBV30 and J usage is TRBJ2-2; D not certain. V lost 1 base and J 6 bases, leaving 15 bases between the germline ends. The CDR3 length is 15 residues. Germline lookup yields CDR1 GTSNPN and CDR2 SVGIG (reference sequence). CDR3 DNA: TGTGCCTGGAGTGACGAAAACCGTGTCGCCGGGGAGCTGTTTTTT. Protein: CAWSDENRVAGELFF.

This clonotype was detected ten times or more. This chain links TRBV20-1 with TRBJ2-3; 12 bases align to TRBD2. The CDR3 is 19 amino acids. Germline V gives CDR1 DFQATT, CDR2 SNEGSKA (reference sequence). V shed 3 bases and J 2 bases; nucleotides not matched to a gene: 15. The DNA of the CDR3 is TGCAGTGCTAGTGGGACTAGCGGGTCTCCAGGGGGGTCCACAGATACGCAGTATTTT. Its translation is CSASGTSGSPGGSTDTQYF.

In this sample, this clonotype turned up many times. This chain joins TRBV29-1 and TRBJ2-1; D possibly uses TRBD1 or TRBD2 (5 bases each). Trimming pared 0 bases from V and 2 bases from J, leaving 8 bases between. The CDR3 covers 14 residues. Per the germline V gene, CDR1 is SQVTM and CDR2 is ANQGSEA. DNA for the CDR3: TGCAGCGTTGAAGACGGGGCCACCTACAATGAGCAGTTCTTC. Its protein is CSVEDGATYNEQFF.

Sample share makes this clonotype medium-sized (0.01 to 0.1%). The V and J genes are TRBV25-1 and TRBJ2-2; D is unclear. The CDR3 consists of 14 residues. Germline CDR1 MGHDK, CDR2 SYGVNS. V was trimmed by 4 bases and J by 4 bases, leaving 10 bases between them. CDR3 sequence (DNA): TGTGCCAGCAGTGCTCCACACCTCACCGGGGAGCTGTTTTTT. Translated, it gives CASSAPHLTGELFF.

This clonotype was counted many times. The rearrangement links TRBV11-3 to TRBJ1-2; unclear D gene. The CDR3 sequence is 18 residues long. Per the germline V gene, CDR1 is SGHNT and CDR2 is YENEEA. With 5 bases removed from V and 2 bases from J, the gap between germline ends came to 24 bases. The CDR3 DNA follows: TGTGCCAGCAGCCAAGGGTGGAAGGGCAGGCTAATAAACTATGGCTACACCTTC. Translating it yields CASSQGWKGRLINYGYTF.

The genes are TRBV7-2 and TRBJ2-1; 7 positions match TRBD2. The V gene end was trimmed by 4 bases and the J gene end by 0 bases; junction bases not matched to a gene: 6. CDR1 and CDR2 from the germline V gene are SGHTA and FQGNSA. The CDR3 has 16 residues. The CDR3 loop is CASSSSSGGSYNEQFF. The CDR3, as DNA: TGTGCCAGCAGCTCCTCTAGCGGCGGCTCCTACAATGAGCAGTTCTTC.

This clonotype was recorded many times. V usage is TRBV7-9 and J usage is TRBJ1-4, with D unresolved. There are 15 residues in the CDR3. V lost 3 bases to trimming and J lost 0 bases, with 8 bases between them. CDR1 is SEHNR, CDR2 FQNEAQ, per germline (reference sequence). The CDR3 loop reads CASSFPGTTNEKLFF. In DNA, the CDR3 is TGTGCCAGCAGCTTCCCGGGGACAACTAATGAAAAACTGTTTTTT.

The chain links TRBV5-4 to TRBJ2-6; D may be TRBD2 (6 bases). With 3 bases removed from V and 2 bases from J, the gap between germline ends came to 15 bases. The CDR3 runs to 17 residues. Germline values: CDR1 SGHNT, CDR2 YYREEE (reference sequence). CDR3 protein: CASSSRDRGTGANVLTF. CDR3 coding DNA: TGTGCCAGCAGCTCAAGGGATCGGGGGACTGGGGCCAACGTCCTGACTTTC.

This clonotype was counted ten times or more. V gene TRBV7-9 combines with J gene TRBJ1-2; 8 bases are shared with TRBD1. Germline assignment: CDR1 SEHNR and CDR2 FQNEAQ (reference sequence). The CDR3 is 13 residues long. V lost 5 bases and J lost 6; bases outside the gene matches: 5. The CDR3 region is CASSRGQGNGYTF. The CDR3, as DNA: TGTGCCAGCAGCCGTGGACAGGGCAATGGCTACACCTTC.

At least ten counts were recorded for this clonotype. The chain carries TRBV5-6 and TRBJ2-7; D unclear. Germline V CDR1 and CDR2: SGHDT, YYEEEE. With 0 bases removed from V and 4 bases from J, the gap between germline ends came to 11 bases. This CDR3 comprises 14 residues. The CDR3 protein is CASSLGSHLYEQYF. DNA of the CDR3: TGTGCCAGCAGCTTGGGGAGTCATTTATACGAGCAGTACTTC.

This sequence joins TRBV7-2 and TRBJ2-3; no clear D gene. The germline V gene encodes CDR1 SGHTA and CDR2 FQGNSA. Between the trimmed V and J ends, which lost 2 bases and 0 bases, there was a span of 6 bases. The CDR3 is made up of 14 amino acids. CDR3 region: CASSLIRSTDTQYF. The CDR3 nucleotides are TGTGCCAGCAGCTTAATCCGTAGCACAGATACGCAGTATTTT.

V is TRBV19 and J is TRBJ2-5; 12 bases map to TRBD1. The CDR3 is made up of 18 amino acids. CDR1 and CDR2 from the germline V gene are LNHDA and SQIVND (reference sequence). V lost 1 base to trimming and J lost 5 bases; unmatched junction nucleotides: 11. CDR3 bases: TGTGCCAGTAGTATAGCTCTCACCGGGACAGGGGGCTTGGAGACCCAGTACTTC. Amino acids: CASSIALTGTGGLETQYF.

This clonotype was seen repeatedly, ten times or more. This rearrangement joins TRBV20-1 to TRBJ1-2; 9 bases map to TRBD1. J gave up 4 bases and V 2 bases, and 11 bases lay outside the gene matches. The germline CDR1 and CDR2 sequences are DFQATT and SNEGSKA (reference sequence). This CDR3 region has 16 residues. The CDR3 bases are TGCAGTGCTAGATGGGCCCGGACAGGGGCAGTCTATGGCTACACCTTC. This gives the protein CSARWARTGAVYGYTF.

Only a few counts were recorded for this clonotype. The rearrangement joins TRBV6-1 to TRBJ1-6, with TRBD1 matching 7 bases. The trim removed 6 bases at V and 5 bases at J, leaving 4 bases unmatched. Germline CDR1 is MNHNS and CDR2 is SASEGT. The CDR3 consists of 14 residues. CDR3 coding DNA: TGTGCCAGCAGAACGGGGACAGATAATTCACCCCTCCACTTT. It is translated as CASRTGTDNSPLHF.

This clonotype has just a few counts. In DNA form, the CDR3 reads TGCAGCGCCCCTGGCCCTAGCGGGAGTTACAATGAGCAGTTCTTC. Translating it yields CSAPGPSGSYNEQFF. V and J are TRBV29-1 and TRBJ2-1; TRBD2 matches at 10 bases. CDR1 SQVTM and CDR2 ANQGSEA come from the germline V gene. The CDR3 sequence is 15 residues long. J was trimmed by 4 bases and V by 7 bases; bases with no gene match: 10.

The genes are TRBV25-1 and TRBJ2-7, with 8 positions matching TRBD2. Trimming at V came to 6 bases and at J to 12 bases, leaving 10 bases not matched to a gene. Germline V CDR1 and CDR2: MGHDK, SYGVNS. The CDR3 is made up of 12 amino acids. Here the CDR3 DNA reads TGTGCCAGCAGCGAGGGACTAGTGCAACCGTACTTC. It encodes CASSEGLVQPYF.